The present TCR beta chain was sequenced within a study of cytomegalovirus exposure and HLA in healthy donors. 13 Jbeta primers and 60 Vbeta primers were used for the PCR. Produced via immunoSEQ multiplex PCR; TCRdb's table is partial and in-frame only. The data contain 200,000 to 250,000 clones, approximately 90% of them singletons. V gave up 1 base and J gave up 7 bases, with 16 bases separating them. Per the germline V gene, CDR1 is MGHRA and CDR2 is YSYEKL. The CDR3 is 15 amino acids. The receptor was derived from a woman aged 18-30 years in good health and CMV-seronegative. Sequenced material: PBMCs. The chain is built from TRBV4-1 and TRBJ1-1, with D perhaps matching TRBD1 (5 bases). CDR3: CASSQGRTPASEAFF. In DNA, the CDR3 is TGCGCCAGCAGCCAAGGCAGGACACCCGCCAGTGAAGCTTTCTTT.